Sequencing of this TCR beta chain was carried out in a study of cytomegalovirus exposure and HLA in healthy donors. About this clone itself: Its antigen is currently unknown.

Study-level points and caveats: The study reported that TCR beta sequences accurately predicted HLA-A and HLA-B alleles in most subjects. V- and J-gene trimming of TCR beta was linked (in a later analysis) to a missense DCLRE1C variant.

Primers for the PCR totalled 60 Vbeta and 13 Jbeta. Measured with immunoSEQ multiplex PCR; TCRdb has only the in-frame clones, and not every one. This table holds around 150,000 clones, 63% found once. CDR1 is SEHNR and CDR2 is FQNEAQ in the germline V gene (reference sequence). CDR3 length equals 13 residues. V dropped 5 bases and J dropped 0 bases, with 8 bases sitting between them. V gene TRBV7-9 combines with J gene TRBJ2-7; D ambiguous. This sequence was found in a woman aged 55-70 years in good health and CMV-seropositive. The sequenced sample consisted of PBMCs. The CDR3 nucleotides are TGTGCCAGCAGCCAAGCTGGCTCCTACGAGCAGTACTTC. Translating gives CASSQAGSYEQYF.